Following are 8 T cell receptor beta chains from one sample sequenced in a study of blood T cells in healthy people across ages. A sample-barcoded 5' primer and a J-beta primer mix were used in a second PCR of roughly 7 to 11 cycles. Using its own MiXCR run on the 5' RACE reads, TCRdb lists one record per CDR3 protein. The table lists about 780,000 distinct CDR3 sequences, roughly 25% of them singletons. These records were also assigned to another study, of T cells of mothers and their children.

Sequences were obtained from blood. These receptors were collected from a boy younger than 18 in good health.

This clonotype was detected only a few times. The chain couples TRBV9 to TRBJ2-7; 11 bases are shared with TRBD1. CDR1 is SGDLS, CDR2 YYNGEE, per germline. The CDR3 is 17 amino acids. V lost 4 bases to trimming and J lost 5 bases; unmatched junction nucleotides: 14. The CDR3 reads CASSPSGTGGSQDEQYF. CDR3 sequence (DNA): TGTGCCAGCAGCCCTTCCGGGACAGGGGGGTCACAGGACGAGCAGTACTTC.

The chain couples TRBV7-9 to TRBJ2-3; 9 bases align to TRBD2. The J segment lost 2 bases and the V segment lost 5 bases, leaving 8 bases of the junction unmatched. The CDR3 covers 16 residues. Germline-derived CDR1 and CDR2 are SEHNR and FQNEAQ (reference sequence). Here the CDR3 reads CASSPIRTSDTDTQYF. In nucleotides, the CDR3 is TGTGCCAGCAGCCCCATCCGGACTAGCGACACAGATACGCAGTATTTT.

The rearrangement joins TRBV6-1 to TRBJ1-5, with D maybe TRBD1 (5 bases). V was cut by 0 bases and J by 0 bases, with 9 bases left in between. Germline values: CDR1 MNHNS, CDR2 SASEGT. The length of the CDR3 is 16 residues. DNA for the CDR3: TGTGCCAGCAGTGAAGCGGGGCCCTATAGCAATCAGCCCCAGCATTTT. It yields the protein CASSEAGPYSNQPQHF.

CDR3 DNA sequence: TGTGCCAGCAGCACAGATACCGGGACAGGGGTGTACAATGAGCAGTTCTTC. The encoded protein is CASSTDTGTGVYNEQFF. V usage is TRBV5-6 and J usage is TRBJ2-1; TRBD1 aligns across 10 bases. With 4 bases clipped from V and 4 bases from J, the junction kept 11 bases outside the gene matches. Germline CDR1 SGHDT, CDR2 YYEEEE. CDR3 length: 17 amino acids.

This clonotype was observed a handful of times. This CDR3 reads CASSEASITGELFF. The CDR3 DNA reads as TGTGCCAGCAGTGAAGCGAGTATCACCGGGGAGCTGTTTTTT. V usage is TRBV2 and J usage is TRBJ2-2; D remains unclear. CDR3 length equals 14 residues. The germline gives CDR1 SNHLY, CDR2 FYNNEI. V shed 0 bases and J shed 4 bases, with 6 bases lying between them.

The genes are TRBV12-3 or TRBV12-4 and TRBJ2-5; the D gene could be TRBD1 or TRBD2 (5 bases each). The J call may not be correct, given that the DNA end is closer to TRBJ2-1. The CDR3 is 18 residues long. Here the CDR3 DNA reads TGTGCCAGCAGCAACGCCCTCAAATCCCGGGACCGCGTCCATGAGCAGTTCTTC. It translates to CASSNALKSRDRVHEQFF.

The CDR3 nucleotides are TGTGCCAGCAGCTTAGGGAGGGGGATCCCCTACGAGCAGTACTTC. Translated, it gives CASSLGRGIPYEQYF. The chain combines TRBV11-3 with TRBJ2-7, with D tentatively TRBD1 or TRBD2 (6 bases each). Germline CDR1 reads SGHNT; CDR2 reads YENEEA. The CDR3 is made up of 15 amino acids. Trimming took off 1 base at V and 2 bases at J, with 12 bases between the two ends.

The chain is built from TRBV20-1 and TRBJ2-3; TRBD2 matches 7 bases. The CDR3 spans 13 residues. The ends lost 2 bases at V and 9 bases at J; junction bases unmatched: 8. Germline CDR1 and CDR2: DFQATT and SNEGSKA (reference sequence). The chain's CDR3 is CSARHSGEATQYF. Here the CDR3 DNA reads TGCAGTGCTAGACACAGCGGGGAGGCCACGCAGTATTTT.